A selection of T cell receptor beta chains follows, all from one sample in a study of T cells in Graves' hyperthyroidism and ophthalmopathy. TCRdb reprocessed the multiplex PCR reads with MiXCR, giving one entry per CDR3 protein. The sample includes around 720,000 distinct CDR3 sequences, approximately 36% seen only once; the top ten take 31%. Material for sequencing was blood. These receptors came from a woman between 40 and 55 years old with Graves' hyperthyroidism. CDR3s include the opening cysteine and the closing phenylalanine or tryptophan. A D gene is named only where the DNA matches it firmly. Clone size is not always given. Where it is, it says once, few, many or a class for expanded clones.

V	J	size	D	DNA	CDR3
TRBV7-9	TRBJ1-5	many	TRBD1	TGTGCCAGCAGCTTATGGACAGGGGATGAGAGCAATCAGCCCCAGCATTTT	CASSLWTGDESNQPQHF
TRBV10-3	TRBJ1-3	many	NA	TGTGCCATCATCGGTGTGGCGGGGAAAATTTCTGGAAACACCATATATTTT	CAIIGVAGKISGNTIYF
TRBV29-1	TRBJ1-5	NA	NA	TGCAGCTTAGGCAGGGCGGGCAATCAGCCCCAGCATTTT	CSLGRAGNQPQHF
TRBV5-1	TRBJ1-4	NA	NA	TGCGCCAGCAGCTTGGCCCGCTCAACTAATGAAAAACTGTTTTTT	CASSLARSTNEKLFF
TRBV7-2	TRBJ2-2	NA	NA	TGTGCCAGCAGCTTTAATATGGGGGCGGACGGGGAGCTGTTTTTT	CASSFNMGADGELFF
TRBV20-1	TRBJ1-1	many	TRBD1	TGCAGTGCTAGAGGCTTGCTGGGACAGGCTAACACTGAAGCTTTCTTT	CSARGLLGQANTEAFF
TRBV29-1	TRBJ1-5	NA	NA	TGCAGTTTAGGGGGGCAGGGAGACCAGCCCCAGCATTTT	CSLGGQGDQPQHF
TRBV19	TRBJ1-2	NA	NA	TGTGCTGGATCGGGACAACGGGGGGGCTATGGCTACACCTTC	CAGSGQRGGYGYTF
TRBV11-2	TRBJ1-4	few	NA	TGTGCCAGCAGCTTATACAGGGAACTGTTTTTT	CASSLYRELFF
TRBV6-5	TRBJ1-2	few	TRBD1	TGTGCCAGCAGTTACGCTGCAGGGGGCGCCGGAAACTATGGCTACACCTTC	CASSYAAGGAGNYGYTF
TRBV7-2	TRBJ1-1	NA	NA	TGTGCCAGCAGCCCCTTAGGGCCCCTAAGCCGCTCGAACACTGAAGCTTTCTTT	CASSPLGPLSRSNTEAFF
TRBV6-2/TRBV6-3	TRBJ2-5	NA	NA	TGTGCCACCTTCGAAGTCCTACAAGAGACCCAGTACTTC	CATFEVLQETQYF
TRBV7-9	TRBJ2-7	NA	NA	TGTGCCAGCAGCTCTCATTGGGCCTACGAGCAGTACTTC	CASSSHWAYEQYF
TRBV6-6	TRBJ1-1	NA	NA	TGTGCCAGCAGCGCACTGGAGGGGATCAGTGAAGCTTTCTTT	CASSALEGISEAFF
TRBV12-3/TRBV12-4	TRBJ1-2	NA	TRBD1	TGTGCCAGCAGCTTTAACAGGGGAAGATATGGCTACACCTTC	CASSFNRGRYGYTF
TRBV12-3/TRBV12-4	TRBJ2-7	NA	TRBD1	TGTGCCAGCAGGGGGGGACAGGGTTCAATTTACGAGCAGTACTTC	CASRGGQGSIYEQYF
TRBV20-1	TRBJ2-7	few	NA	TGCAGTGCTAGAGAGGGCGGGATCTTCGGTAATCAGTACTTC	CSAREGGIFGNQYF
TRBV14	TRBJ1-3	few	NA	TGTGCCAGCAGCGCTACCATATATTTT	CASSATIYF
TRBV19	TRBJ2-2	NA	TRBD2	TGTGCCAGTAGTAAGAGGGAGGGAACCGGGGAGCTGTTTTTT	CASSKREGTGELFF
TRBV7-9	TRBJ1-2	few	NA	TGTGCCAGCAGTCCGCAGGACACCGACTATGGCTACACCTTC	CASSPQDTDYGYTF
TRBV7-2	TRBJ1-1	NA	TRBD1	TGTGCCAGCAGCCCCCGGGGGACAGGGCGTGAAGCTTTCTTT	CASSPRGTGREAFF
TRBV7-8	TRBJ2-6	NA	NA	TGTGCCAGCAGCTTAGTTGGACTAAACAAACGGTTTGGGGCCAACGTCCTGACTTTC	CASSLVGLNKRFGANVLTF
TRBV7-2	TRBJ2-5	NA	NA	TGTGCCAGCAGCCCGCTTGAGGGTCAGAGCCAGTACTTC	CASSPLEGQSQYF
TRBV6-2/TRBV6-3	TRBJ1-5	NA	NA	TGTGCCAGCAGTTCGCAGGGAGGGGGTAATCAGCCCCAGCATTTT	CASSSQGGGNQPQHF
TRBV5-6	TRBJ2-5	few	NA	TGTGCCAGCAGCTTGGCTGGGGGCTGGAGAGAGACCCAGTACTTC	CASSLAGGWRETQYF
TRBV13	TRBJ1-3	NA	TRBD1	TGTGCCAGCAGCGACAGGGGTGGAAACACCATATATTTT	CASSDRGGNTIYF
TRBV20-1	TRBJ1-1	many	NA	TGCAGTGCTCTCGAGGCGGGGCTGAACACTGAAGCTTTCTTT	CSALEAGLNTEAFF
TRBV2	TRBJ2-5	NA	NA	TGTGCCAGCCGGGGGTCGGGACCCCCGACCCAGTACTTC	CASRGSGPPTQYF
TRBV10-2	TRBJ1-1	NA	NA	TGCGCCAGCAGTGAGGCGGTACGGGCAGCGACTGAAGCTTTCTTT	CASSEAVRAATEAFF
TRBV15	TRBJ2-7	once	NA	TGTGCCACCAGCAGAGATCGTTCCTACGGGGCCTACGAGCAGTACTTC	CATSRDRSYGAYEQYF
TRBV30	TRBJ2-2	NA	NA	TGTGCCTGGAGCGTTTTAGCCGGCACCGGGGAGCTGTTTTTT	CAWSVLAGTGELFF
TRBV24-1	TRBJ1-1	NA	NA	TGTGCCACCAGTGATTTCTCGGAGAGAGGAACTGAAGCTTTCTTT	CATSDFSERGTEAFF
TRBV20-1	TRBJ2-2	NA	NA	TGCAGTGCTAGAGATCGAACGCCCGGGGAGCTGTTTTTT	CSARDRTPGELFF
TRBV2	TRBJ1-2	many	NA	TGTGCCAGCAGGGGAACAGGGATATATGGCTACACCTTC	CASRGTGIYGYTF
TRBV7-2	TRBJ2-7	few	NA	TGTGCCAGCAGCCCCGCCCCAAGGGTGGCCTACGAGCAGTACTTC	CASSPAPRVAYEQYF
TRBV6-6	TRBJ2-5	NA	TRBD2	TGTGCCAGCAGTTACTCGGCACTAGCGGGATCCGAGACCCAGTACTTC	CASSYSALAGSETQYF
TRBV7-9	TRBJ2-5	NA	NA	TGTGCCAGCAGCACAATAGGCAGTCGACAAGAGACCCAGTACTTC	CASSTIGSRQETQYF
TRBV5-1	TRBJ2-2	few	TRBD1	TGCGCCAGCAGCTTGGAAGGGACAGGGAACACCGGGGAGCTGTTTTTT	CASSLEGTGNTGELFF
TRBV7-2	TRBJ1-2	many	NA	TGTGCCAGCAGCTTAGGGCCGAGGGCTAACTATGGCTACACCTTC	CASSLGPRANYGYTF
TRBV11-2	TRBJ2-5	NA	TRBD2	TGTGCCAGCAGCTTACTAGCGGGCCAAGGGACCCAGTACTTC	CASSLLAGQGTQYF
TRBV4-1	TRBJ1-2	NA	TRBD1	TGCGCCAGCAGCCAACAAACAGGGGGCGTCTACTATGGCTACACCTTC	CASSQQTGGVYYGYTF
TRBV29-1	TRBJ1-5	NA	NA	TGCAGCGTTGAAGGACGTAAACAGCTGCTTAGCAATCAGCCCCAGCATTTT	CSVEGRKQLLSNQPQHF
TRBV19	TRBJ1-1	NA	NA	TGTGCCAGTAGTACGGGACTGGGGGCTGAAGCTTTCTTT	CASSTGLGAEAFF
TRBV19	TRBJ1-2	many	TRBD1	TGTGCCAGTAGTATCGGGACAGGGTTTGACTATGGCTACACCTTC	CASSIGTGFDYGYTF
TRBV7-2	TRBJ2-3	NA	NA	TGTGCCAGCAGCTTTTCCGCAGATACGCAGTATTTT	CASSFSADTQYF